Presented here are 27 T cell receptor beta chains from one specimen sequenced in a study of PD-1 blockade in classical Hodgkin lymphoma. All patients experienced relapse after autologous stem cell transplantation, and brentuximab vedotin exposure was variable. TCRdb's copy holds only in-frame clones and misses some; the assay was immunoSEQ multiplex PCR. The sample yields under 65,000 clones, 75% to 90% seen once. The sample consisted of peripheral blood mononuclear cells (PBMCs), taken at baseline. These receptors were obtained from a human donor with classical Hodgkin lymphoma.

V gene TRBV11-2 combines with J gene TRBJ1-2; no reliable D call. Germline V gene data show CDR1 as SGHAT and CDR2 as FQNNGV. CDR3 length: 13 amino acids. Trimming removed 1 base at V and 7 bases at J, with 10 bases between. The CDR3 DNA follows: TGTGCCAGCAGCTTAGGGACTTTAGTTGGCTACACCTTC. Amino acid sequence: CASSLGTLVGYTF.

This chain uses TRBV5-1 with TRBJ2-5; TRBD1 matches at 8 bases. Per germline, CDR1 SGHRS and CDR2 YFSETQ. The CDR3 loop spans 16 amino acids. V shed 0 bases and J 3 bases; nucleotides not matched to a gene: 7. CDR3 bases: TGCGCCAGCAGCTTGGTCCAGGGGGCATGGGAAGAGACCCAGTACTTC. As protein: CASSLVQGAWEETQYF.

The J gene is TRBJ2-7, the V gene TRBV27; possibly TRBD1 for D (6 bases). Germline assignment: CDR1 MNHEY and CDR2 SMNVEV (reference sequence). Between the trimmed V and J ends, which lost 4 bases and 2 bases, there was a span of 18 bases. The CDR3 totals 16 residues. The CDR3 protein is CASSWRTPGQPYEQYF. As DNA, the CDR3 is TGTGCCAGCAGTTGGAGAACTCCGGGACAACCCTACGAGCAGTACTTC.

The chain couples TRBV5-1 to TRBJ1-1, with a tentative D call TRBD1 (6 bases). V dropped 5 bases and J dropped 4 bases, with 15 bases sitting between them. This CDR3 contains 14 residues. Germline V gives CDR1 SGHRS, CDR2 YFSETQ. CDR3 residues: CASSFNRVSTEAFF. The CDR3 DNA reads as TGCGCCAGCAGTTTTAACAGGGTGAGCACTGAAGCTTTCTTT.

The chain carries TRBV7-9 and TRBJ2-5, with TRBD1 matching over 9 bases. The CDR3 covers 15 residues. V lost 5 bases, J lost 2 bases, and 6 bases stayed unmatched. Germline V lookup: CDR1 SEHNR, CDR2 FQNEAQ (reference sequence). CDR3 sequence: CASSRGQGLQETQYF. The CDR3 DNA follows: TGTGCCAGCAGCCGCGGACAGGGGCTTCAAGAGACCCAGTACTTC.

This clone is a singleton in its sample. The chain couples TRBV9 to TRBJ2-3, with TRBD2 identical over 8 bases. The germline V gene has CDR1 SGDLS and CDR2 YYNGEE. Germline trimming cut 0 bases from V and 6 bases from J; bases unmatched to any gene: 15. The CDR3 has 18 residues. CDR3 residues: CASSVDGLSGGPQDTQYF. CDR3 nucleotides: TGTGCCAGCAGCGTAGATGGATTGAGCGGGGGACCCCAGGATACGCAGTATTTT.

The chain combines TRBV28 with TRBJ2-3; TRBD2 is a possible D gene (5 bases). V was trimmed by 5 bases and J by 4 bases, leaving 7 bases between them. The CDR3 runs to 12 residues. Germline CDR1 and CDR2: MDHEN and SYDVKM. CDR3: CASSRGADTQYF. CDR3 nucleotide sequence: TGTGCCAGCAGTCGGGGTGCAGATACGCAGTATTTT.

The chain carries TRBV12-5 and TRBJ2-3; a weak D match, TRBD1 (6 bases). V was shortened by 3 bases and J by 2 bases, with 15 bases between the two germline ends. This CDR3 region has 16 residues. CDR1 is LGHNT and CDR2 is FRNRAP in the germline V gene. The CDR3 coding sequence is TGTGCTAGTGGTTTAGCTCCAGGGGTCCTCACAGATACGCAGTATTTT. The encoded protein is CASGLAPGVLTDTQYF.

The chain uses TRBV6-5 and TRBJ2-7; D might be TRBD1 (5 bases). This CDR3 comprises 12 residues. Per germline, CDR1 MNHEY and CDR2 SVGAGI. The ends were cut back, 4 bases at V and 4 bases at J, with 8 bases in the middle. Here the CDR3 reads CASSSNRYEQYF. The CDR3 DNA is TGTGCCAGCAGTTCCAACAGGTACGAGCAGTACTTC.

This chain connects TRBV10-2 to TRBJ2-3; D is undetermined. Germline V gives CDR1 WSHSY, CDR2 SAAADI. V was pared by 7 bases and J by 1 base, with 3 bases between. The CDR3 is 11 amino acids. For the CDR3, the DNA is TGCGCCAGCAAAGGCACAGATACGCAGTATTTT. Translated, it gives CASKGTDTQYF.

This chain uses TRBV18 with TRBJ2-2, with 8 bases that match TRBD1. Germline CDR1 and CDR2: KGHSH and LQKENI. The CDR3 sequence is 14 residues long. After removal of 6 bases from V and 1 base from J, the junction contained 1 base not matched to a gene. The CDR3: CASSGTGNTGELFF. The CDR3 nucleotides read TGTGCCAGCTCCGGGACAGGGAACACCGGGGAGCTGTTTTTT.

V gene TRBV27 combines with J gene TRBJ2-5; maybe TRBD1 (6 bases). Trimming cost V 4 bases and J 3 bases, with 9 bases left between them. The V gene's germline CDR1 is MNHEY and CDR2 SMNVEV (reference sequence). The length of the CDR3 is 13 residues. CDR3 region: CASSSRQEETQYF. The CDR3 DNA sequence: TGTGCCAGCAGTTCCCGACAGGAAGAGACCCAGTACTTC.

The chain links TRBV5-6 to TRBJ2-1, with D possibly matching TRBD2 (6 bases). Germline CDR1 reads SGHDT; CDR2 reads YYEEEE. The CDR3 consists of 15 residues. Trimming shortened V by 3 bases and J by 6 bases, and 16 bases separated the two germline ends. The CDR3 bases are TGTGCCAGCAGCTGGTCCGGAGGGCGGTCCAATGAGCAGTTCTTC. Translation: CASSWSGGRSNEQFF. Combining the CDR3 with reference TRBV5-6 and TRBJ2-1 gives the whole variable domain DAGVTQSPTHLIKTRGQQVTLRCSPKSGHDTVSWYQQALGQGPQFIFQYYEEEERQRGNFPDRFSGHQFPNYSSELNVNALLLGDSALYLCASSWSGGRSNEQFFGPGTRLTVL.

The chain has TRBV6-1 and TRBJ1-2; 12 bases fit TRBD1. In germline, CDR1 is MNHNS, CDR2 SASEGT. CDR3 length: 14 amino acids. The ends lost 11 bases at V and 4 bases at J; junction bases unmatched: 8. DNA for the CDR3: TGTGCCGCAACGGGACAGGGGGCGGGCTATGGCTACACCTTC. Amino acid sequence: CAATGQGAGYGYTF.

CDR3 sequence (DNA): TGTGCCAGCAGCTCACGACAGCGGGGACGTGGCTACACCTTC. Translated, it gives CASSSRQRGRGYTF. The gene calls are TRBV13 and TRBJ1-2; D may be TRBD1 (5 bases). V was cut by 4 bases and J by 7 bases, with 16 bases left in between. The CDR3 has 14 residues. Germline CDR1 is PRHDT and CDR2 is FYEKMQ (reference sequence). Variable domain in full (rest from reference TRBV13 and TRBJ1-2): AAGVIQSPRHLIKEKRETATLKCYPIPRHDTVYWYQQGPGQDPQFLISFYEKMQSDKGSIPDRFSAQQFSDYHSELNMSSLELGDSALYFCASSSRQRGRGYTFGSGTRLTVV.

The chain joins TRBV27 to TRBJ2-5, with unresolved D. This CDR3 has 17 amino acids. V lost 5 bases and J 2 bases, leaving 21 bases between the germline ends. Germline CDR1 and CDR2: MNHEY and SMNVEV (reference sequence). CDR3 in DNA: TGTGCCAGCAGTCCTAAAGGGTCTCGGAAACCACAAGAGACCCAGTACTTC. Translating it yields CASSPKGSRKPQETQYF.

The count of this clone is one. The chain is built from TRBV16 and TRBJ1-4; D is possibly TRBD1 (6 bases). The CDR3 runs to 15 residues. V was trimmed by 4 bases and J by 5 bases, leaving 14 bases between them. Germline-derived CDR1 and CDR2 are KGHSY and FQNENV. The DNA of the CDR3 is TGTGCCAGCAGCCCGAAAGGAGGGACAAATGAAAAACTGTTTTTT. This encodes CASSPKGGTNEKLFF.

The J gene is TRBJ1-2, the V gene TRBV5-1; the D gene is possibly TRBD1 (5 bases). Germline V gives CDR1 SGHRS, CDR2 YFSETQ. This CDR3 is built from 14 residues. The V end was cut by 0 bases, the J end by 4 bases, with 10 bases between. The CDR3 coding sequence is TGCGCCAGCAGCTTGGGTACAGGATTCTATGGCTACACCTTC. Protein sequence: CASSLGTGFYGYTF. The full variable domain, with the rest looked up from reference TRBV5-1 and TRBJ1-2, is KAGVTQTPRYLIKTRGQQVTLSCSPISGHRSVSWYQQTPGQGLQFLFEYFSETQRNKGNFPGRFSGRQFSNSRSEMNVSTLELGDSALYLCASSLGTGFYGYTFGSGTRLTVV.

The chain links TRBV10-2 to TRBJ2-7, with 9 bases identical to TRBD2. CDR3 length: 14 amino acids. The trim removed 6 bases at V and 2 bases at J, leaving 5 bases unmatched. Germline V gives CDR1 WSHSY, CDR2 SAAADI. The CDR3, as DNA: TGCGCCAGCAGGAAGCGGGGGGCTACCTACGAGCAGTACTTC. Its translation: CASRKRGATYEQYF.

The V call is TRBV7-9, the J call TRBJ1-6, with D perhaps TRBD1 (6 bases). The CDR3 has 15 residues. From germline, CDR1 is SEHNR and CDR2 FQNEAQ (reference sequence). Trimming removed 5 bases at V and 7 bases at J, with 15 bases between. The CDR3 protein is CASSPSGGGNSPLHF. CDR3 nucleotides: TGTGCCAGCAGCCCCTCGGGGGGGGGCAATTCACCCCTCCACTTT.

The CDR3 coding sequence is TGTGCCAGCAGCCCCGGCGGGTTTAAGGATACGCAGTATTTT. It encodes CASSPGGFKDTQYF. V gene TRBV5-4 combines with J gene TRBJ2-3, with D possibly TRBD2 on 5 matching bases. V was clipped by 4 bases and J by 6 bases, with 15 bases between them. Germline CDR1 SGHNT, CDR2 YYREEE (reference sequence). This CDR3 region has 14 residues.

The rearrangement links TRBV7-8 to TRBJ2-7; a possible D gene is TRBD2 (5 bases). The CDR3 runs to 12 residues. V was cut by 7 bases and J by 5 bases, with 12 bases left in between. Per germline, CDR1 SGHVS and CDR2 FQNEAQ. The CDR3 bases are TGTGCCAGCACCAGCGGTGGGGACGAGCAGTACTTC. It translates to CASTSGGDEQYF.

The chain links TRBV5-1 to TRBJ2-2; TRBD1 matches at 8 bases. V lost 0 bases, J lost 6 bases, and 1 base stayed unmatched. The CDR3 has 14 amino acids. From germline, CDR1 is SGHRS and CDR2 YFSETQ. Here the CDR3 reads CASSLGQGPGELFF. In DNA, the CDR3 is TGCGCCAGCAGCTTGGGACAGGGGCCCGGGGAGCTGTTTTTT.

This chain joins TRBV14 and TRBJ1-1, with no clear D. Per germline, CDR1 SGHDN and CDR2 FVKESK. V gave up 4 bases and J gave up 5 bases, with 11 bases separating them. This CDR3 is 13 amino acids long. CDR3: CASSPSPYTEAFF. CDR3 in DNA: TGTGCCAGCAGCCCCTCTCCGTATACTGAAGCTTTCTTT.

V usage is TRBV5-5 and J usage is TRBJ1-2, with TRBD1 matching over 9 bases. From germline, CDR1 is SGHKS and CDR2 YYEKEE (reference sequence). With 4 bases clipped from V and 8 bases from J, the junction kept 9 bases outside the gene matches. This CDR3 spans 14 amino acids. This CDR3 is CASSSKTGGEGYTF. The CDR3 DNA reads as TGTGCCAGCAGCAGTAAGACAGGGGGAGAAGGCTACACCTTC.

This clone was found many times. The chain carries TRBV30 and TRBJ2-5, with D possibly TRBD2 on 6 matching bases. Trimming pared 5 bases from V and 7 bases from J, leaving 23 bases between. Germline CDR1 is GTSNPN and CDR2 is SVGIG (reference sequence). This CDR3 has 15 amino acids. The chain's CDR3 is CAWGGRLYGNGTQYF. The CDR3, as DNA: TGTGCCTGGGGGGGGAGACTATACGGAAATGGGACCCAGTACTTC. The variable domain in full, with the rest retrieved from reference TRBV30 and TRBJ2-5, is SQTIHQWPATLVQPVGSPLSLECTVEGTSNPNLYWYRQAAGRGLQLLFYSVGIGQISSEVPQNLSASRPQDRQFILSSKKLLLSDSGFYLCAWGGRLYGNGTQYFGPGTRLLVL.

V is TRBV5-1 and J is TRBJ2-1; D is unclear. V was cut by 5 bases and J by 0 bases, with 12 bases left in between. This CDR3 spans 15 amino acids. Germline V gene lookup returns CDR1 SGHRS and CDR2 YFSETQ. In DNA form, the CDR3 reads TGCGCCAGCAGTCCGCCGCGCGACTCCTACAATGAGCAGTTCTTC. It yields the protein CASSPPRDSYNEQFF.